What follows describes a single T cell receptor (beta chain). The antigen is undetermined. PCR amplification relied on 60 Vbeta primers (plus 13 Jbeta primers). Profiling relied on immunoSEQ multiplex PCR, and the TCRdb table lists in-frame clones only, not all of them. The sample gives approximately 150,000 clones, roughly 80% of which show up once; less than 3% is in the top ten. Germline CDR1 is MNHNS and CDR2 is SASEGT. The CDR3 has 16 residues. V gave up 1 base and J gave up 7 bases; unmatched junction bases: 7. The data are from a study of cytomegalovirus exposure and HLA in healthy donors. Study-wide findings and caveats: By a later analysis, the bulk of CMV-associated TCR beta chains appeared HLA-restricted. TRBV6-2, TRBV6-3 and some other V segments were unresolvable in 87-base-pair reads. Most sequenced TCRs were rare (though some public TCRs occurred in many donors).

Sequencing used PBMCs. The chain is built from TRBV6-1 and TRBJ2-1; 10 nucleotides line up with TRBD2. The sequence came from a woman younger than 45 in good health and CMV-seronegative. The CDR3 DNA follows: TGTGCCAGCAGTGAAGATTCTAGCGGGAGTATGAATGAGCAGTTCTTC. Translation gives CASSEDSSGSMNEQFF.